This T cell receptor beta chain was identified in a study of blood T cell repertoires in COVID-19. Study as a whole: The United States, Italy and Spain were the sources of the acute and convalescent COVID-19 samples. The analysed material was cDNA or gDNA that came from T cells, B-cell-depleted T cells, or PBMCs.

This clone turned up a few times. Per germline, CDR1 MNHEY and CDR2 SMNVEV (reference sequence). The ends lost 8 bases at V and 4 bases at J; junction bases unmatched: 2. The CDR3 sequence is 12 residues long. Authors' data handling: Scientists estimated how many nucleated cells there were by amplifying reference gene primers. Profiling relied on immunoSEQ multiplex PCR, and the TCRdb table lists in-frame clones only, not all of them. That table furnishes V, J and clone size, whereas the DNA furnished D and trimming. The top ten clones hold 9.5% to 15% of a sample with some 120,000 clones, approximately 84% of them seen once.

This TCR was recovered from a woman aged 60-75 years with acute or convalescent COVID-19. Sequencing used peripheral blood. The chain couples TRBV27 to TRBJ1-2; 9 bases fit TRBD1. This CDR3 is CASWDRAYGYTF. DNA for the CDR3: TGTGCCAGCTGGGACAGGGCCTATGGCTACACCTTC.